This T cell receptor (beta chain) was identified during a study of spatial heterogeneity in lung cancer. TCRdb itself ran the 5' RACE reads through MiXCR, one entry per CDR3 protein. The sample consists of tens of thousands of distinct CDR3 sequences, 7% of them appearing once. This CDR3 spans 13 amino acids. Germline CDR1 and CDR2: SGHDT and YYEEEE. Between the trimmed V and J ends, which lost 4 bases and 0 bases, there was a span of 5 bases. Time point indicated: sample taken at primary tumor resection. This clonotype showed up just a few times. This chain connects TRBV5-6 to TRBJ2-4; D remains ambiguous. The source material was PBMCs, sampled at surgery. This receptor was obtained from a male donor with early-stage non-small cell lung cancer. CDR3 loop: CASSPSAKNIQYF. The CDR3 DNA reads as TGTGCCAGCAGCCCTTCAGCCAAAAACATTCAGTACTTC.